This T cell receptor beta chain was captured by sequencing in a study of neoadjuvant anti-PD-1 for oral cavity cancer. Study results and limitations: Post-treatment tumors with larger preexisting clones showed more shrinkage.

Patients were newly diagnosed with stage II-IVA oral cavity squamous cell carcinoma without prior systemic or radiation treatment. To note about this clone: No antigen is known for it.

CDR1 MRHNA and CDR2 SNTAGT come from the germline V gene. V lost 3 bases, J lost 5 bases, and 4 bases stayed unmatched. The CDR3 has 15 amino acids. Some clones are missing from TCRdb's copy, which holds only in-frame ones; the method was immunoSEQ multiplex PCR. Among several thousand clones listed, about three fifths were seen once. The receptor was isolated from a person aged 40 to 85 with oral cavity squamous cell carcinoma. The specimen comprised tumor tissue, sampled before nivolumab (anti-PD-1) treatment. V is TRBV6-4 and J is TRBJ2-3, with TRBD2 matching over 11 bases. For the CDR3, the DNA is TGTGCCAGCAGTGAAACTAGCGGGAGTCTAGATACGCAGTATTTT. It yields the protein CASSETSGSLDTQYF.